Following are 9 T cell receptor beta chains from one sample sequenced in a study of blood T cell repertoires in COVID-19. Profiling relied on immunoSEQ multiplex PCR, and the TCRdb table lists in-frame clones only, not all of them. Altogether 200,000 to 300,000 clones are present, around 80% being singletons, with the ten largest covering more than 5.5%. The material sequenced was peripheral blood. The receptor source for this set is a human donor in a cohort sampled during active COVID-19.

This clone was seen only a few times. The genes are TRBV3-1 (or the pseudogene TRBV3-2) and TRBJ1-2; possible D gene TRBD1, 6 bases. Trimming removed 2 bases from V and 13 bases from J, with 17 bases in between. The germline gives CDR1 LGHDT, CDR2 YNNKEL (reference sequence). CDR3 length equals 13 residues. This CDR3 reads CASSQTLQGRGTF. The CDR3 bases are TGTGCCAGCAGCCAAACCTTACAGGGACGGGGCACCTTC.

As DNA, the CDR3 is TGTGCCAGCAGCTTTATCACCTCGGGGACAGGAGCCACAGATACGCAGTATTTT. Its protein is CASSFITSGTGATDTQYF. The chain combines TRBV7-2 with TRBJ2-3; TRBD1 agrees at 8 bases. Germline values: CDR1 SGHTA, CDR2 FQGNSA. The CDR3 is 18 amino acids. Unmatched junction bases numbered 13, after V lost 3 bases and J lost 2 bases.

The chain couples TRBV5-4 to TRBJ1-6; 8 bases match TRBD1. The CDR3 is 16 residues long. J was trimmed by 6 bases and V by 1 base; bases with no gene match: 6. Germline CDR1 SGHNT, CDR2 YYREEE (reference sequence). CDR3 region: CASSLPGTGINSPLHF. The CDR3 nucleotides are TGTGCCAGCAGCTTGCCCGGGACAGGCATTAATTCACCCCTCCACTTT.

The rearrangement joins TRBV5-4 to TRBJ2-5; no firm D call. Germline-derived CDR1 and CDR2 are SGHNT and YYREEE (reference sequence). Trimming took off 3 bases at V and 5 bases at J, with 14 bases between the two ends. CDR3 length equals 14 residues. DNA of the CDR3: TGTGCCAGCAGCTCGAATAGTCAGGTTGAGACCCAGTACTTC. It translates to CASSSNSQVETQYF.

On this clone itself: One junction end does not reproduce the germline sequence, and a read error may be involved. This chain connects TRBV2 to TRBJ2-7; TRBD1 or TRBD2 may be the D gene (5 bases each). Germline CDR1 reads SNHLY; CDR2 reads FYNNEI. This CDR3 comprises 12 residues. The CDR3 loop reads CASIEEGFEQYF. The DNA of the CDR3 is TGTGCCAGCATTGAAGAGGGGTTCGAGCAGTACTTC.

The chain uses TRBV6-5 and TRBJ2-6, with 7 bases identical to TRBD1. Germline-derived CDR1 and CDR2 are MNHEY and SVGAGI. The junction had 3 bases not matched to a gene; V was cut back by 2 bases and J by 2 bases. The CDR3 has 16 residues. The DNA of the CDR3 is TGTGCCAGCAGTTACGAAGGGGGCGCTGGGGCCAACGTCCTGACTTTC. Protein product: CASSYEGGAGANVLTF.

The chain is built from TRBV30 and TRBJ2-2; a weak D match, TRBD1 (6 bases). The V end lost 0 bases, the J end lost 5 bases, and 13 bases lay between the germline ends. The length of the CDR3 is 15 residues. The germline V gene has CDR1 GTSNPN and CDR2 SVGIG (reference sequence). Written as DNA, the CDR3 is TGTGCCTGGAGTGTACTGGGGGCGGAGACCGGGGAGCTGTTTTTT. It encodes CAWSVLGAETGELFF.

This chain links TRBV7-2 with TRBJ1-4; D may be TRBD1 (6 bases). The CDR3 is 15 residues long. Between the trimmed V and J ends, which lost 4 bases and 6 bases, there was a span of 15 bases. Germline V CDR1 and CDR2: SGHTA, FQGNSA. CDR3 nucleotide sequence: TGTGCCAGCAGCTCCACGGGGGGGGGCCATGAAAAACTGTTTTTT. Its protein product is CASSSTGGGHEKLFF.

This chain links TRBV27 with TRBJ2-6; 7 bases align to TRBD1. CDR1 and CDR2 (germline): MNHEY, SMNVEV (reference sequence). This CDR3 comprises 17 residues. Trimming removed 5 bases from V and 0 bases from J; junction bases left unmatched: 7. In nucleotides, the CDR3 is TGTGCCAGCAGTCACCGGGACAGCCTCTCTGGGGCCAACGTCCTGACTTTC. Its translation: CASSHRDSLSGANVLTF.